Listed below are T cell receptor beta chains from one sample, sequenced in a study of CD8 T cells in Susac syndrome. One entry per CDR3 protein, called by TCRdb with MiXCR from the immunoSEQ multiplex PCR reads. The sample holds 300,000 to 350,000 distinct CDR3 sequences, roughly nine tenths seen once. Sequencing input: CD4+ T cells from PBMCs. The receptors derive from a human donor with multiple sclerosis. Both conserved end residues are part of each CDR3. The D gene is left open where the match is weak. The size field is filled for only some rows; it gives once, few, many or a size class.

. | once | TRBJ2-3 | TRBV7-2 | TGTGCCAGCAGCCGAGGGTCTACGGGAGATACGCAGTATTTT | CASSRGSTGDTQYF
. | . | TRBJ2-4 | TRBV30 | TGTGCCTGGGGTCAGGGTAACATTCAGTACTTC | CAWGQGNIQYF
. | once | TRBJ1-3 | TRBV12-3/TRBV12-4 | TGTGCCAGCAGTTTGACAGATAGGGGAAACACCATATATTTT | CASSLTDRGNTIYF
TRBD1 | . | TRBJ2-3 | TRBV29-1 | TGCAGCGTCTCCCGGGACAGGGGGCAGCCAGATACGCAGTATTTT | CSVSRDRGQPDTQYF
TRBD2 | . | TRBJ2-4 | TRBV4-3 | TGCGCCAGCAGCCAATCGGGAGGGCGTAACATTCAGTACTTC | CASSQSGGRNIQYF
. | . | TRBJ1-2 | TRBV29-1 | TGCAGCGTTGAAAGAACAGACCATGGCTACACCTTC | CSVERTDHGYTF
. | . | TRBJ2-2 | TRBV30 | TGTGCCTGGAAGTCCGGTGCATCAGGGGCCGGGGAGCTGTTTTTT | CAWKSGASGAGELFF
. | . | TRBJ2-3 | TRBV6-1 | TGTGCCAGTAACACACCGGGAGCTACGTGGAAGGATACGCAGTATTTT | CASNTPGATWKDTQYF
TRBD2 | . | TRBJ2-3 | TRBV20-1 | TGCAGTGCTAGCCCCCCTAGCGGGGGTTTCACAGATACGCAGTATTTT | CSASPPSGGFTDTQYF
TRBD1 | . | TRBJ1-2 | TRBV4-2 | TGTGCCAGCAGCCAAGCCGACAGGGGGTATGGCTACACCTTC | CASSQADRGYGYTF
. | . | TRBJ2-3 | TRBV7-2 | TGTGCCAGCAGCTTAGAAGGTCCGGGGGTCACTCTTAAGTATTTT | CASSLEGPGVTLKYF
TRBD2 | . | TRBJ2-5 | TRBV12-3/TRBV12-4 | TGTGCCAGCAGGACTAGCGGAGGGGGCCGGAGACAAGAGACCCAGTACTTC | CASRTSGGGRRQETQYF
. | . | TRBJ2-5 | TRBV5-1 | TGCGCCAGCAGCCAAGGTAGCGTCCAAGAGACCCAGTACTTC | CASSQGSVQETQYF
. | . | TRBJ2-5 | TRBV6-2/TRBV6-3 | TGTGCCAGCAGTTACTCCGCCGGGAGCGCGCAGACCCAGTACTTC | CASSYSAGSAQTQYF
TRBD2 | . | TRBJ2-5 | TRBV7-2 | TGTGCCAGCAGCCCGACTAGCGGGAGGGCCCCGAGGCAAGAGACCCAGTACTTC | CASSPTSGRAPRQETQYF
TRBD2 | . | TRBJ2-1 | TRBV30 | TGTGCCTGGAGTGTGACGGGGGGCTCCTACAATGAGCAGTTCTTC | CAWSVTGGSYNEQFF
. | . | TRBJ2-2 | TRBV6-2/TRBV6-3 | TGTGCCAGCAGGGAAATACTGGGGGCGACCGGGGAGCTGTTTTTT | CASREILGATGELFF
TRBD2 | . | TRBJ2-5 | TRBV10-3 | TGTGCCATCAGCCAGACTATGGGACTACCAGAAGAGACCCAGTACTTC | CAISQTMGLPEETQYF
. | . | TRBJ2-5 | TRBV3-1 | TGTGCCAGCAGCCAAGATCTGGAGACCCAGTACTTC | CASSQDLETQYF
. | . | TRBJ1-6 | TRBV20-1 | TGCAGTGCTAGAGACACTATTGCCGGGACTAATAATTCACCCCTCCACTTT | CSARDTIAGTNNSPLHF
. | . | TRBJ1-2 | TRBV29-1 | TGCAGCGTTGAAACGGCCGACTTC | CSVETADF
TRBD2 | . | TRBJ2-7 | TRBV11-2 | TGTGCCAGCAGCCCTAGCGGCCTCTCCTACGAGCAGTACTTC | CASSPSGLSYEQYF
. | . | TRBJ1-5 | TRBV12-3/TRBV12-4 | TGTGCCAGCAGTTTAGCCACAAATCAGCCCCAGCATTTT | CASSLATNQPQHF
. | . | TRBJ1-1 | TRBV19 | TGTGCCAGTAGTAGCCCCAGGGGTAGGGACACTGAAGCTTTCTTT | CASSSPRGRDTEAFF
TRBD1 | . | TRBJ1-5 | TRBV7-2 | TGTGCCAGCAGCTCGACAGGGATAAGCAATCAGCCCCAGCATTTT | CASSSTGISNQPQHF
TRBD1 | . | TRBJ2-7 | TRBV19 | TGTGCCAGTAGTATAGGGACAGGCTGGGCCTCCTACGAGCAGTACTTC | CASSIGTGWASYEQYF
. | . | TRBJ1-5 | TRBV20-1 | TGCAGTGCTAGAGGATCGGGGGGGCACGGCAATCAGCCCCAGCATTTT | CSARGSGGHGNQPQHF
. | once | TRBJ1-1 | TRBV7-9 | TGTGCCAGCAGCTTACCGGGGCTACCATCTGAAGCTTTCTTT | CASSLPGLPSEAFF
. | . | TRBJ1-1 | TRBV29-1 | TGCAGCGTTGACCCTTCGGGGCAGGGTCGGACTGAAGCTTTCTTT | CSVDPSGQGRTEAFF